This T cell receptor (beta chain) was identified during a study of response to subunit inactivated influenza vaccine. TCRdb re-called the RT-PCR reads with MiXCR, one entry per CDR3 protein. The sample has hundreds of thousands of distinct CDR3 sequences; around 13% are singletons. Whole-study findings and limits: The authors offered the suggestion that each seasonal influenza vaccination recruits few new T cells.

Of note for this clonotype: Its antigen is as yet unknown.

The ends lost 7 bases at V and 4 bases at J; junction bases unmatched: 10. In germline, CDR1 is DFQATT, CDR2 SNEGSKA (reference sequence). This CDR3 is built from 14 residues. The chain joins TRBV20-1 to TRBJ2-3; 8 bases map to TRBD1. Material: PBMCs from blood, obtained 14 to 15 days before vaccination. The TCR sequence derives from a man aged 50 to 60 who received an inactivated influenza vaccine. The CDR3 coding sequence is TGCAGTGGGGAGCAGGGGGCGATCGCAGATACGCAGTATTTT. Translating gives CSGEQGAIADTQYF.